The source of this T cell receptor beta chain is a study of technical replicates of blood from a handful of donors. The protocol was immunoSEQ multiplex PCR, while the TCRdb copy is restricted to in-frame clones and leaves out a portion. The sample includes some 80,000 clones, around 96% of them seen just once. This clone was picked up one time. The receptor comes from a human donor in good health. The sample taken for sequencing was T cells isolated from PBMCs.

The CDR3 nucleotides are TGTGCCAGCAGTCGAGGACTAGCGGGAGGGCCGAAAGAGATCAATGAGCAGTTCTTC. Translated, it gives CASSRGLAGGPKEINEQFF. The chain employs TRBV27 and TRBJ2-1, with TRBD2 matching over 15 bases. Germline values: CDR1 MNHEY, CDR2 SMNVEV (reference sequence). V lost 5 bases to trimming and J lost 6 bases; unmatched junction nucleotides: 14. The CDR3 covers 19 residues.